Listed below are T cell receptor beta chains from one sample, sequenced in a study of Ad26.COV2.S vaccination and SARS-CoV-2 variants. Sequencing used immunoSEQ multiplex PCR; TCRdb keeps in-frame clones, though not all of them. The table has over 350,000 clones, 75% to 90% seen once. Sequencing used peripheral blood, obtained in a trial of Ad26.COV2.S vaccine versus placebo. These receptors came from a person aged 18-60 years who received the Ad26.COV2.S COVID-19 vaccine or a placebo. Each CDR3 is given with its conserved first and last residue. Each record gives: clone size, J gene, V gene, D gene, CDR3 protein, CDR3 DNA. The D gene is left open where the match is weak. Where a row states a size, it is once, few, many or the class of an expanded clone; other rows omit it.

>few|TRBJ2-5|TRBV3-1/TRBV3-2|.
CASSQELSSGAPEGTQYF
TGTGCCAGCAGCCAAGAACTGAGCAGCGGAGCCCCTGAGGGGACCCAGTACTTC
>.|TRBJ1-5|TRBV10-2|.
CASSAGAVNQPQHF
TGCGCCAGCAGTGCCGGGGCCGTCAATCAGCCCCAGCATTTT
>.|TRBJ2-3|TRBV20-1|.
CSASAFDTQYF
TGCAGTGCTAGTGCCTTCGATACGCAGTATTTT
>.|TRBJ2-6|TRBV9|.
CASTGSGANVLTF
TGTGCCAGCACAGGGAGTGGGGCCAACGTCCTGACTTTC
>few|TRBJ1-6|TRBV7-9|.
CASSLGRTVNYNSPLHF
TGTGCCAGCAGCTTAGGGCGGACAGTGAACTATAATTCACCCCTCCACTTT
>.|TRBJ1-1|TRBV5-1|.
CASSSGFAHTEAFF
TGCGCCAGCAGCTCAGGCTTCGCGCACACTGAAGCTTTCTTT
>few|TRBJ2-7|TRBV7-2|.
CASSLRSIYEQYF
TGTGCCAGCAGCTTAAGGTCGATCTACGAGCAGTACTTC
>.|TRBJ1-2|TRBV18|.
CASSPLQGEYGYTF
TGTGCCAGCTCACCACTACAGGGAGAGTATGGCTACACCTTC
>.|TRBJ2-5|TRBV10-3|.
CAISGASTGYQETQYF
TGTGCCATCAGTGGGGCATCGACAGGTTATCAAGAGACCCAGTACTTC
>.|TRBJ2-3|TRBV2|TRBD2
CASSVERGGKDTQYF
TGTGCCAGCAGTGTTGAGCGGGGGGGAAAAGATACGCAGTATTTT
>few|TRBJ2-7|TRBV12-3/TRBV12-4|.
CASSLGQSYEQYF
TGTGCCAGCAGTTTAGGCCAATCCTACGAGCAGTACTTC
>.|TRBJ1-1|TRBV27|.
CASSSPILGNTEAFF
TGTGCCAGCAGTTCCCCGATTTTGGGGAACACTGAAGCTTTCTTT
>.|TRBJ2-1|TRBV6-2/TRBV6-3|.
CASSYSQGYNEQFF
TGTGCCAGCAGTTACTCTCAGGGGTACAATGAGCAGTTCTTC
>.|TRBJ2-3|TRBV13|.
CASSESHRDTQYF
TGTGCCAGCAGTGAGAGCCACCGGGATACGCAGTATTTT
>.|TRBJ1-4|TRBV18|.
CASSRQEANEKLFF
TGTGCCAGCTCACGACAGGAGGCTAATGAAAAACTGTTTTTT